This passage covers 27 T cell receptor beta chains from one sample sequenced in a study of monozygotic twins with inflammatory bowel disease. TCRdb derives one entry per CDR3 protein from the 5' RACE reads, leaving out DNA. This sample lists under 200,000 distinct CDR3 sequences; its ten largest clones have approximately 2.5%. The sequenced material came from blood. The receptors shown here come from a human donor with ulcerative colitis or Crohn's disease, or a healthy co-twin of an affected twin (not recorded which).

This chain uses TRBV4-1 with TRBJ2-7. CDR3 length: 15 residues. Germline CDR1 reads MGHRA; CDR2 reads YSYEKL. The CDR3 is CASSQGRGVLDEQYF.

The rearrangement joins TRBV7-2 to TRBJ1-3. Germline V lookup: CDR1 SGHTA, CDR2 FQGNSA. The CDR3 totals 15 residues. The CDR3 loop is CASSLPFRAGNTIYF.

The J gene is TRBJ1-3, the V gene TRBV7-8; absent DNA, TCRdb's TRBD1 call cannot be checked. This CDR3 has 21 amino acids. Looked up from germline, CDR1 is SGHVS and CDR2 is FQNEAQ. Here the CDR3 reads CASSSQIWDRPATPSGNTIYF.

V gene TRBV5-1 combines with J gene TRBJ1-2; TCRdb names TRBD1, which stays unverified in the absence of DNA. Germline CDR1 is SGHRS and CDR2 is YFSETQ. The CDR3 totals 13 residues. CDR3 region: CASSSGPGHGYTF.

The rearrangement links TRBV12-3 or TRBV12-4 to TRBJ2-7; absent DNA, TCRdb's TRBD1 call cannot be checked. The CDR3 is 16 amino acids. The CDR3 here is CASSALSPREDYEQYF.

The chain carries TRBV4-1 and TRBJ2-1; the TRBD1 assignment by TCRdb is unverifiable without DNA. CDR1 is MGHRA, CDR2 YSYEKL, per germline. CDR3 size: 17 residues. The CDR3 sequence is CASSPRTRTDPYNEQFF.

This chain connects TRBV14 to TRBJ2-7. This CDR3 is built from 14 residues. CDR1 is SGHDN and CDR2 is FVKESK in the germline V gene. The chain's CDR3 is CASSQGTSSYEQYF. Full variable domain (rest looked up from reference TRBV14 and TRBJ2-7): EAGVTQFPSHSVIEKGQTVTLRCDPISGHDNLYWYRRVMGKEIKFLLHFVKESKQDESGMPNNRFLAERTGGTYSTLKVQPAELEDSGVYFCASSQGTSSYEQYFGPGTRLTVT.

V and J are TRBV18 and TRBJ2-7. Germline CDR1 is KGHSH and CDR2 is LQKENI. The CDR3 is 15 residues long. The CDR3 reads CASSPPAGAPHEQYF. The entire variable domain, with the rest obtained from reference TRBV18 and TRBJ2-7, is as follows: NAGVMQNPRHLVRRRGQEARLRCSPMKGHSHVYWYRQLPEEGLKFMVYLQKENIIDESGMPKERFSAEFPKEGPSILRIQQVVRGDSAAYFCASSPPAGAPHEQYFGPGTRLTVT.

This sequence joins TRBV12-3 or TRBV12-4 and TRBJ1-1. The CDR3 is 13 residues long. CDR3 loop: CASDIDGRTEAFF.

This sequence joins TRBV14 and TRBJ2-1; the TRBD1 assignment by TCRdb is unverifiable without DNA. The CDR3 sequence is 14 residues long. The germline CDR1 and CDR2 sequences are SGHDN and FVKESK. The CDR3 loop reads CASSQVGVGGEQFF.

The chain has TRBV28 and TRBJ2-1; TCRdb proposes TRBD1, but this gene call is untestable without DNA. CDR1 and CDR2 from the germline V gene are MDHEN and SYDVKM. This CDR3 spans 16 amino acids. The CDR3: CASSATGTQPYNEQFF.

J is TRBJ1-1 and V is TRBV27; TCRdb reports TRBD1, a call that lacks DNA to check it against. This CDR3 spans 15 amino acids. Germline CDR1 MNHEY, CDR2 SMNVEV (reference sequence). The chain's CDR3 is CASSPPGPRNTEAFF.

The CDR3 is CAWSVYAGGYNEQFF. This chain links TRBV30 with TRBJ2-1; TCRdb calls TRBD2, which cannot be checked without DNA. Germline V gene data show CDR1 as GTSNPN and CDR2 as SVGIG (reference sequence). This CDR3 region has 15 residues.

The chain uses TRBV6-5 and TRBJ2-2; lacking DNA, the TRBD1 call made by TCRdb goes unchecked. The length of the CDR3 is 15 residues. Germline V gene lookup returns CDR1 MNHEY and CDR2 SVGAGI. CDR3 amino acids: CASSYSGSGGGELFF.

The gene calls are TRBV5-1 and TRBJ2-5; the D gene TCRdb calls, TRBD2, cannot be checked with no DNA. The CDR3 consists of 17 residues. The germline gives CDR1 SGHRS, CDR2 YFSETQ. This CDR3 is CASSPGLAGVVQETQYF.

The CDR3 region is CASSSGGREKLFF. The rearrangement links TRBV12-3 or TRBV12-4 to TRBJ1-4. The CDR3 is 13 amino acids.

The gene calls are TRBV5-1 and TRBJ2-7; TCRdb reports TRBD1, a call that lacks DNA to check it against. From germline, CDR1 is SGHRS and CDR2 YFSETQ. This CDR3 has 15 residues. CDR3 protein: CASSGGTGMNDEQYF.

V usage is TRBV6-5 and J usage is TRBJ2-1; the TCRdb D gene call, TRBD2, has no DNA to confirm it. Germline CDR1 and CDR2: MNHEY and SVGAGI. This CDR3 spans 17 amino acids. This CDR3 is CASSYLQARLAGVMQFF.

V and J are TRBV7-3 and TRBJ2-1; TCRdb's D gene call, TRBD1, goes unchecked for lack of DNA. Germline lookup yields CDR1 SGHTA and CDR2 FQGTGA. This CDR3 is 15 amino acids long. The CDR3: CASSKQGARENEQFF.

This chain joins TRBV5-1 and TRBJ2-7; TCRdb's D call of TRBD1 is untestable without DNA. Germline CDR1 and CDR2: SGHRS and YFSETQ. The CDR3 spans 13 residues. The CDR3 region is CASSEDRENEQYF.

The chain combines TRBV5-6 with TRBJ2-1; TCRdb names TRBD2, which stays unverified in the absence of DNA. The CDR3 loop spans 17 amino acids. CDR1 and CDR2 from the germline V gene are SGHDT and YYEEEE. The CDR3 is CASSRGLAGTDYNEQFF.

The chain uses TRBV20-1 and TRBJ2-3; TCRdb proposes TRBD2, but this gene call is untestable without DNA. Germline lookup yields CDR1 DFQATT and CDR2 SNEGSKA (reference sequence). The CDR3 runs 15 residues. This CDR3 is CSASQLAGGADTQYF.

The gene calls are TRBV4-1 and TRBJ2-5. CDR3 size: 14 residues. Germline lookup yields CDR1 MGHRA and CDR2 YSYEKL. CDR3 in amino acids: CASSQEGESETQYF.

V and J are TRBV28 and TRBJ2-3; absent DNA, TCRdb's TRBD1 call cannot be checked. This CDR3 region has 16 residues. Germline V gives CDR1 MDHEN, CDR2 SYDVKM. The chain's CDR3 is CASIPPWGRPTDTQYF.

The J gene is TRBJ2-7, the V gene TRBV7-2; as DNA is missing, the TRBD2 call by TCRdb cannot be tested. This CDR3 has 13 residues. The germline V gene has CDR1 SGHTA and CDR2 FQGNSA. CDR3 amino acids: CASSLGGFREQYF.

The chain couples TRBV5-1 to TRBJ1-2; TCRdb returns TRBD1, unconfirmable since there is no DNA. CDR1 is SGHRS, CDR2 YFSETQ, per germline. This CDR3 is 17 amino acids long. The CDR3 loop is CASSLLVGAEGAPGYTF.

The chain carries TRBV28 and TRBJ1-3; TCRdb lists TRBD1, though no DNA is available to test this call. The germline CDR1 and CDR2 sequences are MDHEN and SYDVKM. The CDR3 is made up of 14 amino acids. The CDR3 reads CASGYRKAGNTIYF.